This T cell receptor beta chain was profiled in a study of CD8 T cells in Susac syndrome. The RNA input was roughly 0.45 to 1 ug, and it was reverse transcribed with random hexamers. Each CDR3 protein gets one entry after TCRdb re-called the immunoSEQ multiplex PCR reads with MiXCR. The sample has fewer than 200,000 distinct CDR3 sequences; about 95% are singletons. Sequenced: CD8+ T cells from PBMCs. This receptor was identified in a human donor with multiple sclerosis.

CDR3 amino acids: CASSLSRNTGELFF. The CDR3, as DNA: TGTGCCAGCAGTTTATCTAGGAACACCGGGGAGCTGTTTTTT. The chain is built from TRBV28 and TRBJ2-2; D remains ambiguous. The CDR3 is 14 amino acids. The germline V and J ends were trimmed by 1 base and 1 base, with 4 bases remaining between them. Germline V gene sequence: CDR1 MDHEN, CDR2 SYDVKM.